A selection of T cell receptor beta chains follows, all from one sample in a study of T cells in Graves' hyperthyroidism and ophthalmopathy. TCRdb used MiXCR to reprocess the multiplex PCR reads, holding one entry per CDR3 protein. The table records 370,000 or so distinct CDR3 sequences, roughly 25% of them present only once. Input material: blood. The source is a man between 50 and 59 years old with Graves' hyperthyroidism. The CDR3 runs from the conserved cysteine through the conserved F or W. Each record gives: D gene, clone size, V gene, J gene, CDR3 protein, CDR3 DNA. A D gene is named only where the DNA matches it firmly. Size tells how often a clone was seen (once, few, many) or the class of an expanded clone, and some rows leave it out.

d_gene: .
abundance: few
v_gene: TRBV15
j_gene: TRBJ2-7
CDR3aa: CATSRGQGGGYEQYF
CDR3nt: TGTGCCACCAGCAGAGGTCAGGGAGGGGGCTACGAGCAGTACTTC

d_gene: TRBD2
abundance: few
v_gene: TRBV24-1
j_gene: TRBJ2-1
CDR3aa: CATSDSSGSSDEQFF
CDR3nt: TGTGCCACCAGTGACTCTAGCGGGAGTAGCGATGAGCAGTTCTTC

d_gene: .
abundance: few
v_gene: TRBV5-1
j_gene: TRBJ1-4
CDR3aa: CASSGGARANEKLFF
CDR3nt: TGCGCCAGCAGCGGGGGGGCGCGCGCTAATGAAAAACTGTTTTTT

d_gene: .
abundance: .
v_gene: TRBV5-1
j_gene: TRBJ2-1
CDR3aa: CASSRSGGGYNEQFF
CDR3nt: TGCGCCAGCAGCCGTAGCGGAGGGGGCTACAATGAGCAGTTCTTC

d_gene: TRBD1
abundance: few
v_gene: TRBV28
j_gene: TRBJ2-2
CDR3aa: CASRTGMGGELFF
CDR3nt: TGTGCCAGCAGGACAGGGATGGGCGGGGAGCTGTTTTTT

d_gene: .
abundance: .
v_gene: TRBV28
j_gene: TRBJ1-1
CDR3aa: CASSLLGSEAFF
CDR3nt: TGTGCCAGCAGTTTACTCGGTTCTGAAGCTTTCTTT

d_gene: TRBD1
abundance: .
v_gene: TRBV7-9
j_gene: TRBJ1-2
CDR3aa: CASRSQGAEYGYTF
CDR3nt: TGTGCCAGCAGATCTCAGGGGGCTGAATATGGCTACACCTTC

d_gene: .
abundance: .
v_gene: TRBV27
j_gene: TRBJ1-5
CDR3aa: CASSFGQTNQPQHF
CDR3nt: TGTGCCAGCAGTTTTGGACAGACCAATCAGCCCCAGCATTTT

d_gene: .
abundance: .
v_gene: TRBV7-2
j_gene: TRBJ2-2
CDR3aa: CASSLVGRKTGELFF
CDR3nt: TGTGCCAGCAGCTTAGTTGGCAGGAAAACCGGGGAGCTGTTTTTT

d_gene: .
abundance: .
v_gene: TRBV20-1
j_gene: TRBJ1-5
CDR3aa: CSASPGGNQPQHF
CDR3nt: TGCAGTGCTAGTCCAGGGGGCAATCAGCCCCAGCATTTT

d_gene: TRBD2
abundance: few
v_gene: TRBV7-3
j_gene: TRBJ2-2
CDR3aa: CASKLAENTGELFF
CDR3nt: TGTGCCAGTAAACTAGCGGAGAACACCGGGGAGCTGTTTTTT

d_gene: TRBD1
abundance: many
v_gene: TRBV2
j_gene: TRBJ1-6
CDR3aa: CASQPTGRNSPLHF
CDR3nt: TGTGCCAGCCAACCGACAGGGCGGAACTCACCCCTCCACTTT

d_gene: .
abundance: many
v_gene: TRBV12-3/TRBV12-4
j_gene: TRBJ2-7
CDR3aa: CASRYEQYF
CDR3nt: TGTGCCAGCCGTTACGAGCAGTACTTC

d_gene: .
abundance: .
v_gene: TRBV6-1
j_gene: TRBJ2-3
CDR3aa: CASSRARGPDTQYF
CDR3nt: TGTGCCAGCAGTCGCGCCAGGGGCCCAGATACGCAGTATTTT

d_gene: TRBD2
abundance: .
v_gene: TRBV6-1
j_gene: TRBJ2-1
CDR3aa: CASSPPASGTNEQFF
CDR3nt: TGTGCCAGCAGTCCCCCGGCTAGCGGGACCAATGAGCAGTTCTTC

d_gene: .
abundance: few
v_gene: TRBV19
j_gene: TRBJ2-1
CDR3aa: CASSIAGAGLSAYNEQFF
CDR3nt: TGTGCCAGTAGTATAGCGGGGGCGGGCCTATCGGCATACAATGAGCAGTTCTTC

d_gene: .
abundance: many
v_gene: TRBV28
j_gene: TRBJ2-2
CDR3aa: CASSFGNVGELFF
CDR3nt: TGTGCCAGCAGTTTTGGCAACGTCGGGGAGCTGTTTTTT

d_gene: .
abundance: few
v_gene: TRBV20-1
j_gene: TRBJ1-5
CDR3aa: CSARDEENQPQHF
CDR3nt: TGCAGTGCTAGAGATGAGGAGAATCAGCCCCAGCATTTT

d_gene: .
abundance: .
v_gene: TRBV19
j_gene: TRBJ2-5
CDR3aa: CASNPGFLSRETQYF
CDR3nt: TGTGCCAGTAACCCAGGTTTCCTCAGCCGGGAGACCCAGTACTTC

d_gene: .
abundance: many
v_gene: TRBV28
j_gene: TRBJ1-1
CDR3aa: CASRAMNTEAFF
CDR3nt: TGTGCCAGCAGAGCCATGAACACTGAAGCTTTCTTT

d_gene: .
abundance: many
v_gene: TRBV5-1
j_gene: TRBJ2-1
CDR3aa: CASSLATGARANEQFF
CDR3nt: TGCGCCAGCAGCTTGGCGACGGGGGCAAGGGCCAATGAGCAGTTCTTC

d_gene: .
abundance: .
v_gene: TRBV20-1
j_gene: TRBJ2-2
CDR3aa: CSAGYTGELFF
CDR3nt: TGCAGTGCCGGTTACACCGGGGAGCTGTTTTTT

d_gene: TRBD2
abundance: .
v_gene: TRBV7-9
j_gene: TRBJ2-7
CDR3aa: CASSFPGGLREQYF
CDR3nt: TGTGCCAGCAGCTTCCCGGGAGGTCTGCGCGAGCAGTACTTC

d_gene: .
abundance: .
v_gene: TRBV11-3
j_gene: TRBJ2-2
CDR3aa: CASSLGTFTGELFF
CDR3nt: TGTGCCAGCAGCTTAGGGACCTTCACCGGGGAGCTGTTTTTT

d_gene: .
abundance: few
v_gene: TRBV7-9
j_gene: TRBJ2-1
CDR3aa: CASSKIPRDKLDNEQFF
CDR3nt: TGTGCCAGCAGCAAAATACCCCGGGACAAACTTGACAATGAGCAGTTCTTC

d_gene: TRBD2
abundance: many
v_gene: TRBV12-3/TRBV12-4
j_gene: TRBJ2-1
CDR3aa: CASSSASGSYNEQFF
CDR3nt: TGTGCCAGCAGTTCGGCTAGCGGGAGTTACAATGAGCAGTTCTTC

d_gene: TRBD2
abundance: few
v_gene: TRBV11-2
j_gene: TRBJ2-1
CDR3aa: CASSSGGGRASDEQFF
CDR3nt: TGTGCCAGCAGCTCGGGAGGGGGACGGGCCAGCGATGAGCAGTTCTTC

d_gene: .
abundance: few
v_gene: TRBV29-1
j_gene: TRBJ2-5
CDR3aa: CSVEQATKGETQYF
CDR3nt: TGCAGCGTTGAACAGGCAACAAAAGGGGAGACCCAGTACTTC

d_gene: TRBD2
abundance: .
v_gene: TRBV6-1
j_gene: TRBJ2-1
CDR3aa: CASRRGLAGQYNEQFF
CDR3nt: TGTGCCAGCAGACGCGGACTAGCGGGCCAATACAATGAGCAGTTCTTC

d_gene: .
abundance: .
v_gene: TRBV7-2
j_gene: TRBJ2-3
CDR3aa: CASSRYAAVSTDTQYF
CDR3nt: TGTGCCAGCAGCCGTTACGCCGCCGTAAGCACAGATACGCAGTATTTT

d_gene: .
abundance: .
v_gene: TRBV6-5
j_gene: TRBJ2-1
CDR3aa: CASSFGFYSEQFF
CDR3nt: TGTGCCAGCAGTTTCGGGTTCTACAGTGAGCAGTTCTTC

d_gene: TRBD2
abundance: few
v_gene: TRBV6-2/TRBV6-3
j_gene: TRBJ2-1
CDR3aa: CASSLLAGGVGEQFF
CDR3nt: TGTGCCAGCAGCCTCCTAGCGGGAGGCGTCGGAGAGCAGTTCTTC

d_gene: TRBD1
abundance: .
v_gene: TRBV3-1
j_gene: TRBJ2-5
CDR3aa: CASRQGGAGETQYF
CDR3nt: TGTGCCAGCAGGCAAGGGGGCGCAGGGGAGACCCAGTACTTC

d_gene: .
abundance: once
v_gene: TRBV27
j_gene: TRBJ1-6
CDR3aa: CASKVVIGQVNSPLHF
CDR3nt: TGTGCCAGCAAGGTCGTAATCGGACAAGTCAATTCACCCCTCCACTTT

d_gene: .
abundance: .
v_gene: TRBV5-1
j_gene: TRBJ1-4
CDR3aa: CASSSGAPLEKLFF
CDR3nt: TGCGCCAGCAGCTCAGGTGCTCCCTTGGAAAAACTGTTTTTT

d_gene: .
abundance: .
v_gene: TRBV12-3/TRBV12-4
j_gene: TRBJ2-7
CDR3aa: CASSSGLYEQYF
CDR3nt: TGTGCCAGCAGTTCAGGACTGTACGAGCAGTACTTC

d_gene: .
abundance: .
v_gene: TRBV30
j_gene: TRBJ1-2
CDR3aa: CAWSGGLNGYTF
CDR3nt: TGTGCCTGGAGTGGGGGACTAAACGGCTACACCTTC

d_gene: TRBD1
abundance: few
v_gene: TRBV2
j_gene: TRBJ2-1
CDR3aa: CASRQGATYNEQFF
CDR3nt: TGTGCCAGCAGGCAGGGGGCGACCTACAATGAGCAGTTCTTC

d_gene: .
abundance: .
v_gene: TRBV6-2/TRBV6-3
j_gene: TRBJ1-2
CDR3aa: CASSYYQGFDGYTF
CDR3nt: TGTGCCAGCAGTTATTATCAGGGGTTCGATGGCTACACCTTC

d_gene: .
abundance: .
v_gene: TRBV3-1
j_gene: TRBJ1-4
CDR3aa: CASSLDKGETNEKLFF
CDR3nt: TGTGCCAGCAGCCTAGACAAAGGTGAAACTAATGAAAAACTGTTTTTT

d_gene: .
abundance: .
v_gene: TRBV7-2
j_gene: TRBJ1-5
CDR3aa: CASSFKSGGNQPQHF
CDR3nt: TGTGCCAGCAGCTTTAAATCCGGGGGCAATCAGCCCCAGCATTTT

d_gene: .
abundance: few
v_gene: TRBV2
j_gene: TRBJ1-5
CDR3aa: CASSDSGNQPQHF
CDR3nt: TGTGCCAGCAGTGATTCGGGGAATCAGCCCCAGCATTTT

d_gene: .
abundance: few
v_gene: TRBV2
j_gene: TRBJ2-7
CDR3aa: CASSVEDYTYEQYF
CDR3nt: TGTGCCAGCAGTGTTGAGGATTACACGTACGAGCAGTACTTC

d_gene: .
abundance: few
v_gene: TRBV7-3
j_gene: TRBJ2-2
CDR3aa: CASSFQGITGELFF
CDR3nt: TGTGCCAGCAGCTTTCAGGGGATCACCGGGGAGCTGTTTTTT

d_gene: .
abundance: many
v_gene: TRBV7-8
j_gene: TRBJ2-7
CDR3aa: CASSHGDVGYEQYF
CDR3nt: TGTGCCAGCAGCCATGGGGATGTGGGCTACGAGCAGTACTTC

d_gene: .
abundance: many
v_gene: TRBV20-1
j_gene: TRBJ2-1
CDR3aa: CSAREGGPSSYNEQFF
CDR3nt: TGCAGTGCTAGGGAGGGAGGCCCGAGCTCCTACAATGAGCAGTTCTTC

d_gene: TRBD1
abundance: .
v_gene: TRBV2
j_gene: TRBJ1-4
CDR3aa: CASSQDAGTANEKLLF
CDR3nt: TGTGCCAGCAGCCAAGACGCCGGGACAGCTAATGAAAAACTGCTTTTT

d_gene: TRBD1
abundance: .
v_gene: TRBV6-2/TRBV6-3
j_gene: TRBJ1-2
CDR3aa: CASSLQPGTGENGYTF
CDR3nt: TGTGCCAGCAGTCTCCAGCCCGGGACAGGGGAGAATGGCTACACCTTC

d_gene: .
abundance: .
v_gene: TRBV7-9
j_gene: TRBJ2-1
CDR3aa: CASSPGSRSYNEQFF
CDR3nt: TGTGCCAGCAGCCCGGGGAGCCGGTCCTACAATGAGCAGTTCTTC

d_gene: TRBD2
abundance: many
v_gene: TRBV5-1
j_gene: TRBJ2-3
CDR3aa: CASSRLAGDVDTQYF
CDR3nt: TGCGCCAGCAGCCGTCTAGCGGGAGACGTGGATACGCAGTATTTT

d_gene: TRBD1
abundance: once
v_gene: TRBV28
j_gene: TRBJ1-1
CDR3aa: CASREDRGVTEAFF
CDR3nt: TGTGCCAGCAGGGAGGACAGGGGGGTCACTGAAGCTTTCTTT

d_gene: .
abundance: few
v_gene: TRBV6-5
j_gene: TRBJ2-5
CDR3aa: CASSSTRETQYF
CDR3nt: TGTGCCAGCAGTTCGACACGGGAGACCCAGTACTTC

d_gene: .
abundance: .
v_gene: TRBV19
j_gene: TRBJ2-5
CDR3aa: CASRQRAQETQYF
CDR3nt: TGTGCCAGTAGACAGCGGGCTCAAGAGACCCAGTACTTC

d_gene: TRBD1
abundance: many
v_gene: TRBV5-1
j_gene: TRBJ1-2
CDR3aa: CASSSPGQNFYGYTF
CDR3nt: TGCGCCAGCAGCTCACCGGGACAGAATTTCTATGGCTACACCTTC

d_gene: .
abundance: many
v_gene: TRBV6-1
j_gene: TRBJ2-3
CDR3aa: CASSEQPGSGTDTQYF
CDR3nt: TGTGCCAGCAGTGAACAACCGGGAAGTGGCACAGATACGCAGTATTTT